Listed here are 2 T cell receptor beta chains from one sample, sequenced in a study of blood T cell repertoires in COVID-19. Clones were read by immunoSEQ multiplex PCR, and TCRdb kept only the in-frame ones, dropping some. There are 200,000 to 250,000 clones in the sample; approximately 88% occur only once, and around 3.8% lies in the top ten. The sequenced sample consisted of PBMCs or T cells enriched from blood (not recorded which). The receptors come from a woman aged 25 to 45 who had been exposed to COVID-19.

CDR3: CASSQEESGRYEQYF. The DNA for the CDR3 is TGTGCCAGCAGCCAAGAGGAAAGCGGGAGATACGAGCAGTACTTC. The rearrangement links TRBV4-2 to TRBJ2-7; 8 bases fit TRBD2. Germline V lookup: CDR1 LGHNA, CDR2 YNFKEQ. The CDR3 has 15 amino acids. With V trimmed by 0 bases and J by 4 bases, 5 bases remained unmatched.

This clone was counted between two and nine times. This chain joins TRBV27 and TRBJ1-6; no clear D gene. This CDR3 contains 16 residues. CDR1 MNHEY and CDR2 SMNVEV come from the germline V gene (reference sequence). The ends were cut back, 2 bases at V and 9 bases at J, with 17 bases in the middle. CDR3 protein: CASSLGRGYNGSPLHF. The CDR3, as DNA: TGTGCCAGCAGTTTAGGTCGGGGATATAACGGTTCACCCCTCCACTTT.